This T cell receptor (beta chain) comes out of a study of regulatory T cells in long-lasting Graves disease. Time point defined: newly diagnosed GD, antithyroid drugs for less than 3 months. The authors made the TCR library using RNA they extracted from PBMCs. Enrollment of patients was through an endocrinology department in Xi'an, China. Library construction for TCR beta used iRepertoire HTBI primers and Arm-PCR of CDR3 regions. In the study's own analysis: Samples collectively showed approximately 62 TRBV and 14 TRBJ segments. TCRdb recomputed calls from the multiplex PCR reads with MiXCR, one row per CDR3 protein. What appears here as the V and J calls and clone size reflects TCRdb's work, not the paper's. The sample has about 540,000 distinct CDR3 sequences, approximately 15% seen once. This clonotype was picked up many times. V lost 0 bases and J 5 bases, leaving 7 bases between the germline ends. The CDR3 sequence is 14 residues long. Germline V gene lookup returns CDR1 KGHDR and CDR2 SFDVKD.

The sample was also linked to a second study, of T cells in Graves' hyperthyroidism and ophthalmopathy. That work states: Most thyroid-expanded clonotypes above 0.001 were also found in blood.

The sample consisted of peripheral blood mononuclear cells (PBMCs), taken at new diagnosis, from a patient treated with antithyroid drugs. The sequence came from a young man with Graves disease. V is TRBV24-1 and J is TRBJ2-1; no clear D gene. This CDR3 is CATSDLLDNNEQFF. In DNA form, the CDR3 reads TGTGCCACCAGTGATTTGTTAGACAACAATGAGCAGTTCTTC.